The present T cell receptor (beta chain) was sequenced within a study of yellow fever vaccine responses in identical twins. MiXCR was run by TCRdb on the RT-PCR reads, yielding one entry per CDR3 protein. The table includes some 560 distinct CDR3 sequences, roughly 89% detected once. The V segment lost 5 bases and the J segment 4 bases; nucleotides outside the gene matches: 7. Germline V gene data show CDR1 as SEHNR and CDR2 as FQNEAQ (reference sequence). This CDR3 comprises 14 residues. The chain uses TRBV7-9 and TRBJ1-1, with 7 bases fitting TRBD1. The sample in question was T cells from blood (PBMCs), unsorted or a sorted subset (not recorded which), obtained before or after yellow fever vaccination (not recorded which). The clonotype comes from a female donor who received the yellow fever vaccine. The CDR3 loop is CASSTDREGTEAFF. CDR3 nucleotide sequence: TGTGCCAGCAGCACCGACAGGGAAGGCACTGAAGCTTTCTTT. Full variable domain (outside the CDR3, taken from reference TRBV7-9 and TRBJ1-1): DTGVSQNPRHKITKRGQNVTFRCDPISEHNRLYWYRQTLGQGPEFLTYFQNEAQLEKSRLLSDRFSAERPKGSFSTLEIQRTEQGDSAMYLCASSTDREGTEAFFGQGTRLTVV.